The following is a T cell receptor (beta chain) sequence with its context. Its target is not known. The source of the sample is a study of cytomegalovirus exposure and HLA in healthy donors. As for the study in general: Of all 400 or so donors who were genotyped, roughly 81% belonged to the Caucasian-associated ancestry cluster.

Trimming removed 5 bases from V and 4 bases from J, with 11 bases in between. CDR3 length: 13 amino acids. CDR1 and CDR2 (germline): LGHNT, FRNRAP. Study-wide points: Rarity characterized most TCR sequences, yet some public TCRs appeared in many donors. A missense DCLRE1C variant was associated with V- and J-gene trimming of TCR beta chains in a later analysis, and an independent cohort replicated the association. In vitro work confirmed that three CMV-associated chains recognize CMV antigens.

The study ran its PCR with 60 Vbeta and 13 Jbeta primers. Assay: immunoSEQ multiplex PCR; the TCRdb copy retains only in-frame clones and omits some. The sample yields 65,000 to 85,000 clones, roughly 89% seen once. The specimen was PBMCs. This TCR was sampled from a woman under 40 in good health and CMV-seronegative. The rearrangement joins TRBV12-5 to TRBJ1-2; D remains unclear. The CDR3 nucleotides are TGTGCTAGTGGTACCCCCCCGGGCTATGGCTACACCTTC. This encodes CASGTPPGYGYTF.